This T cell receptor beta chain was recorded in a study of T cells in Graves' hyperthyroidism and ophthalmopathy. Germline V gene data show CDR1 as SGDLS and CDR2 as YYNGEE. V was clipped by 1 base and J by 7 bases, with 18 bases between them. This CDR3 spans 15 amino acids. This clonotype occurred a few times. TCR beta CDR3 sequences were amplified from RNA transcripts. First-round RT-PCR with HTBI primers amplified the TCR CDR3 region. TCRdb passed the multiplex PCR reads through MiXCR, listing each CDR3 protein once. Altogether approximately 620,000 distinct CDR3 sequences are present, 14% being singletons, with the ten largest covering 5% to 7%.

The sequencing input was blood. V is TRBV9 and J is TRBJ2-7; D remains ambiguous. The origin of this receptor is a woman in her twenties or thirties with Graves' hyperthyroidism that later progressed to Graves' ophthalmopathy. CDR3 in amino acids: CASSVRADNIGEQYF. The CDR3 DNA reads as TGTGCCAGCAGCGTACGAGCCGATAATATAGGGGAGCAGTACTTC.